Listed here are 12 T cell receptor beta chains from one sample, sequenced in a study of read filtering for tumor transcriptome and immune sequencing. From 400 to 450 ng of RNA, a library with molecular barcoded alpha/delta and beta/gamma adaptors was made. TCRdb recomputed calls from the reads with MiXCR, one row per CDR3 protein. In the table there are approximately 150,000 distinct CDR3 sequences, roughly 13% of which are singletons. Sequenced sample: a population of CD138-negative cells sorted from bone marrow. The receptors originated from a donor aged 40 or over with multiple myeloma.

Concerning this clonotype itself: The junction shows a germline mismatch at one end, possibly a read error. The CDR3 here is CTSSPGQGFSYNEQFF. DNA for the CDR3: TGTACCAGCAGCCCGGGACAGGGGTTCTCCTACAATGAGCAGTTCTTC. The chain has TRBV5-6 and TRBJ2-1; 10 bases map to TRBD1. Looked up from germline, CDR1 is SGHDT and CDR2 is YYEEEE. This CDR3 contains 16 residues.

This clonotype was detected many times. V and J are TRBV4-1 and TRBJ2-1; 12 positions match TRBD2. V gave up 3 bases and J gave up 8 bases; unmatched junction bases: 14. Germline CDR1 and CDR2: MGHRA and YSYEKL. The CDR3 totals 18 residues. The CDR3 spells CASSQGSLAGGRIDEQFF. The CDR3 nucleotides are TGCGCCAGCAGCCAGGGCTCTCTAGCGGGAGGGCGAATTGATGAGCAGTTCTTC.

Many counts were recorded for this clonotype. J is TRBJ2-3 and V is TRBV29-1; 7 bases map to TRBD2. The length of the CDR3 is 14 residues. V shed 3 bases, J shed 4 bases, and the junction held 7 bases outside the gene matches. The germline V gene encodes CDR1 SQVTM and CDR2 ANQGSEA. CDR3 sequence reads: CSVEWTRGADTQYF. The CDR3, as DNA: TGCAGCGTTGAGTGGACTAGAGGAGCAGATACGCAGTATTTT.

This clonotype was counted between two and nine times. A much larger clone is a single base away; this may be a read error. In DNA, the CDR3 is TGTGCCAGTCGGACTAGCGGGAGAGCCGGGGAGCTGATTTTT. As protein: CASRTSGRAGELIF. The genes are TRBV6-2 or TRBV6-3 and TRBJ2-2; 13 bases match TRBD2. The CDR3 contains 14 residues. Germline V lookup: CDR1 MNHEY, CDR2 SVGEGT.

This clonotype has at least ten counts. This chain links TRBV6-2 or TRBV6-3 with TRBJ2-1; a possible D gene is TRBD1 (5 bases). The CDR3 covers 15 residues. Per the germline V gene, CDR1 is MNHEY and CDR2 is SVGEGT. Trimming shortened V by 2 bases and J by 2 bases, and 10 bases separated the two germline ends. This CDR3 is CASSYVQGTYNEQFF. In nucleotides, the CDR3 is TGTGCCAGCAGTTACGTGCAGGGTACCTACAATGAGCAGTTCTTC.

This clonotype was recorded at least ten times. The chain uses TRBV30 and TRBJ1-1; TRBD1 aligns across 8 bases. Looked up from germline, CDR1 is GTSNPN and CDR2 is SVGIG (reference sequence). This CDR3 comprises 16 residues. With 7 bases clipped from V and 2 bases from J, the junction kept 15 bases outside the gene matches. The CDR3 coding sequence is TGTGCCTACACGAGTATCGCGGGACAGGCAAACACTGAAGCTTTCTTT. Its protein is CAYTSIAGQANTEAFF.

With regard to this clonotype: A far larger clone is one nucleotide away, so this likely arose from a read error. V gene TRBV6-1 combines with J gene TRBJ2-1; the match to TRBD2 covers 8 bases. Germline V gene sequence: CDR1 MNHNS, CDR2 SASEGT. The CDR3 extends over 18 amino acids. This chain's CDR3 is CASSSHGAGVGSYNEQLF. CDR3 in DNA: TGTGCCAGCAGTTCGCACGGAGCGGGAGTTGGGTCCTACAATGAGCAGCTCTTC.

This clonotype was recorded at least ten times. This chain links TRBV5-1 with TRBJ2-7, with TRBD1 as a possible D gene (6 bases). V was trimmed by 2 bases and J by 2 bases, leaving 11 bases between them. Looked up from germline, CDR1 is SGHRS and CDR2 is YFSETQ. CDR3 size: 14 residues. This chain's CDR3 is CASSLPTGTYEQYF. The DNA of the CDR3 is TGCGCCAGCAGCTTACCGACAGGAACCTACGAGCAGTACTTC.

This clonotype was found many times. The chain joins TRBV19 to TRBJ2-2; D is perhaps TRBD1 (7 bases). Germline-derived CDR1 and CDR2 are LNHDA and SQIVND (reference sequence). V was trimmed by 7 bases and J by 5 bases, leaving 17 bases between them. The CDR3 sequence is 15 residues long. The CDR3 DNA is TGTGCCAGTACCATTGAGCCAGGGGGGACCGGGGAGCTGTTTTTT. This sequence encodes CASTIEPGGTGELFF.

The V gene is TRBV4-2, the J gene TRBJ1-3, with D uncertain. V lost 4 bases to trimming and J lost 0 bases, with 13 bases between them. The CDR3 is 16 amino acids. Per the germline V gene, CDR1 is LGHNA and CDR2 is YNFKEQ. CDR3: CASSPPFPSSGNTIYF. The CDR3 nucleotides read TGTGCCAGCAGCCCTCCGTTCCCGAGCTCTGGAAACACCATATATTTT.

This clonotype has a handful of counts. The chain carries TRBV28 and TRBJ1-1; the match to TRBD1 covers 7 bases. Losses at the gene ends were 1 base for V and 9 bases for J; bases not matched to a gene: 5. The length of the CDR3 is 13 residues. The germline V gene encodes CDR1 MDHEN and CDR2 SYDVKM. The CDR3 DNA follows: TGTGCCAGCAGTTTATTAGCAGGGGGACAAGCTTTCTTT. It is translated as CASSLLAGGQAFF.

The chain links TRBV11-2 to TRBJ2-1; D perhaps matches TRBD1 (5 bases). CDR3 size: 17 residues. With 5 bases removed from V and 5 bases from J, the gap between germline ends came to 22 bases. Germline V CDR1 and CDR2: SGHAT, FQNNGV. The CDR3, as DNA: TGTGCCAGCAGCACGTCCAGGGTCACGCGACACCACAATGAGCAGTTCTTC. It codes for CASSTSRVTRHHNEQFF.